This T cell receptor beta chain is from a study of T-cell reconstitution after alpha-beta-depleted transplantation in children. Unique molecular identifiers were incorporated during preparation of the TCRbeta library. MiXCR, run by TCRdb on the PCR reads, gives a single entry per CDR3 protein. The repertoire holds fewer than 700,000 distinct CDR3 sequences, with roughly 13% as singletons. This clonotype occurred a few times. Germline values: CDR1 MNHEY, CDR2 SVGEGT. The junction had 13 bases not matched to a gene; V was cut back by 6 bases and J by 0 bases. The CDR3 covers 20 residues. This receptor was taken from a male patient aged 10 to 17 who had a stem cell transplant for acute myeloid leukemia, so the T cells may come from the graft donor. The chain carries TRBV6-2 or TRBV6-3 and TRBJ2-1, with 14 bases fitting TRBD2. The sequenced sample was PBMCs, mostly from graft donor cells, obtained 360 days after TCRalphabeta/CD19-depleted stem cell transplant. CDR3 amino acids: CASRPHGLAGGPLSYNEQFF. The CDR3 coding sequence is TGTGCCAGCAGACCTCATGGACTAGCGGGAGGCCCGCTCTCCTACAATGAGCAGTTCTTC.